The sample holds one count of the clone carrying this TCR beta chain. These data belong to a study of memory CD4+ T cells and cytomegalovirus serostatus. Trimming removed 2 bases from V and 6 bases from J; junction bases left unmatched: 11. In germline, CDR1 is SGHTA, CDR2 FQGTGA. The CDR3 is 19 residues long. The sort gate was single viable CD3+CD4+CD8-CD45RO+ cells for memory CD4+ T cells. Total CD4+ T cells were enriched by CD4 positive selection. Measured with immunoSEQ multiplex PCR; TCRdb has only the in-frame clones, and not every one. The sample yields tens of thousands of clones, approximately 80% seen once.

The chain uses TRBV7-3 and TRBJ2-3; TRBD2 agrees at 16 bases. Sequencing was done on a sample of memory CD4+ T cells from blood. This sequence was found in an adult in good health and CMV-seropositive. The CDR3 reads CASSLLGPGTSGRADTQYF. The CDR3 bases are TGTGCCAGCAGCTTATTAGGTCCCGGGACTAGCGGGAGGGCCGATACGCAGTATTTT. The entire variable domain, with the rest obtained from reference TRBV7-3 and TRBJ2-3, is as follows: GAGVSQTPSNKVTEKGKYVELRCDPISGHTALYWYRQSLGQGPEFLIYFQGTGAADDSGLPNDRFFAVRPEGSVSTLKIQRTERGDSAVYLCASSLLGPGTSGRADTQYFGPGTRLTVL.